This TCR beta chain was retrieved from a study of CD8 T cells in Susac syndrome. Study-wide results and caveats: As acknowledged by the study, its TCR sequencing and HLA analysis included a relatively small number of individuals.

Sequencing of TCR beta was performed on blood CD8+ T cells and on blood CD4+ T cells. RNA totalling roughly 0.45 to 1 ug underwent reverse transcription with random hexamers. It was immunoSEQ multiplex PCR that amplified TCR beta CDR3 across 54 Vbeta and 13 Jbeta. TCRdb called the immunoSEQ multiplex PCR reads again in MiXCR, with one record for every CDR3 protein. The sample holds 95,000 or so distinct CDR3 sequences; approximately 92% are singletons and the top ten take roughly 0.32%. With regard to this clonotype: Its antigen is unknown.

V shed 8 bases and J shed 0 bases, with 14 bases lying between them. The CDR3 consists of 13 residues. The germline gives CDR1 SQVTM, CDR2 ANQGSEA. The receptor comes from a human donor in good health. The chain links TRBV29-1 to TRBJ2-7; D gene ambiguous. Sequenced material: CD8+ T cells from PBMCs. The CDR3, as DNA: TGCAGCACCTTCGACGGAACCTCCTACGAGCAGTACTTC. Translated: CSTFDGTSYEQYF.